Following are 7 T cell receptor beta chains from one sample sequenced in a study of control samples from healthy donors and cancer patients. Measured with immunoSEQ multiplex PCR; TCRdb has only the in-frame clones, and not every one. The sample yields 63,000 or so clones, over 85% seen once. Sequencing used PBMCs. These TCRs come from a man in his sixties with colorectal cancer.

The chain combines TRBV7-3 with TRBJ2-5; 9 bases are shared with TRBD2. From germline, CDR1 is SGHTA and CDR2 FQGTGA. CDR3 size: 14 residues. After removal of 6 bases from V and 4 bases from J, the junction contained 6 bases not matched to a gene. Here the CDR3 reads CASSPVAGAETQYF. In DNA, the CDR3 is TGTGCCAGCAGTCCCGTAGCGGGGGCAGAGACCCAGTACTTC.

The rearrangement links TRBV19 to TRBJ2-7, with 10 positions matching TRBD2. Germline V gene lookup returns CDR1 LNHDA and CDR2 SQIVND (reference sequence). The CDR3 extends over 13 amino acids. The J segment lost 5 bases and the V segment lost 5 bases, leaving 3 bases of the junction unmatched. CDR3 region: CASSSSGGDEQYF. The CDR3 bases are TGTGCCAGTAGTTCTAGCGGGGGAGACGAGCAGTACTTC.

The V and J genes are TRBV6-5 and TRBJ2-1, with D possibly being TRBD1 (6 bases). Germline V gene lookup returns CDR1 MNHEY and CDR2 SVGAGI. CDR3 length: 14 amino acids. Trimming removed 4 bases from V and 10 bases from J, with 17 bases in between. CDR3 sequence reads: CASSLTDSWGEQFF. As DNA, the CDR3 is TGTGCCAGCAGTTTAACGGACAGTTGGGGCGAGCAGTTCTTC.

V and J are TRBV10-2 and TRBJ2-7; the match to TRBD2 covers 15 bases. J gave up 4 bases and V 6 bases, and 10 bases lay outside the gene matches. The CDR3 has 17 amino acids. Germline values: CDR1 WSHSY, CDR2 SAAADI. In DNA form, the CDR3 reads TGCGCCAGCAGGAAGGGACTAGCGGGGGGCCCGGGGTACGAGCAGTACTTC. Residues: CASRKGLAGGPGYEQYF.

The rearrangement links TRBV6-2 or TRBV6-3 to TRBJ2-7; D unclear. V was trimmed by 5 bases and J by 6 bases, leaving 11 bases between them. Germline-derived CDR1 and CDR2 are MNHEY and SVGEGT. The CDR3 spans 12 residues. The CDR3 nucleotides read TGTGCCAGCAGTCTCGACGGTGGCGAGCAGTACTTC. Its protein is CASSLDGGEQYF.

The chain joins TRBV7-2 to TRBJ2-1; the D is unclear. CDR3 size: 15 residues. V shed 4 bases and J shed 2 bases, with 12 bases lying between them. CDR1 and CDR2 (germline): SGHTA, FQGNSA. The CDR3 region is CASSYDSLTYNEQFF. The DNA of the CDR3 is TGTGCCAGCAGCTACGACTCCCTGACCTACAATGAGCAGTTCTTC. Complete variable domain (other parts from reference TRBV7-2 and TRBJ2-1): GAGVSQSPSNKVTEKGKDVELRCDPISGHTALYWYRQSLGQGLEFLIYFQGNSAPDKSGLPSDRFSAERTGGSVSTLTIQRTQQEDSAVYLCASSYDSLTYNEQFFGPGTRLTVL.

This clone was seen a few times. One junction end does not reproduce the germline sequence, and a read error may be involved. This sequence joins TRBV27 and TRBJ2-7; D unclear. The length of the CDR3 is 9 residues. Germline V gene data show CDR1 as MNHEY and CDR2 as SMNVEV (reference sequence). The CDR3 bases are TGTGCCAGCAGTTTACCCGGAACCTTC. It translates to CASSLPGTF.